The source of this T cell receptor beta chain is a study of cytomegalovirus exposure and HLA in healthy donors. Study results and limitations: Analysis was carried out at a later point, and it linked a missense DCLRE1C variant to TCR beta V- and J-gene trimming.

The V end lost 6 bases, the J end lost 5 bases, and 14 bases lay between the germline ends. This CDR3 has 14 amino acids. CDR1 is SNHLY, CDR2 FYNNEI, per germline. PCR amplification relied on 60 Vbeta primers (plus 13 Jbeta primers). Assay: immunoSEQ multiplex PCR; the TCRdb copy retains only in-frame clones and omits some. The sample holds fewer than 120,000 clones; about three quarters are singletons and the top ten take 1% to 1.5%. As regards this clone: Its antigen is still unknown.

This TCR came from a woman in her 30s in good health and CMV-seronegative. The chain combines TRBV2 with TRBJ1-3, with TRBD1 as a possible D gene (6 bases). Sequenced sample: PBMCs. The CDR3 sequence: CASRGAADRNTIYF. CDR3 nucleotides: TGTGCCAGCAGGGGGGCGGCAGACCGAAACACCATATATTTT.